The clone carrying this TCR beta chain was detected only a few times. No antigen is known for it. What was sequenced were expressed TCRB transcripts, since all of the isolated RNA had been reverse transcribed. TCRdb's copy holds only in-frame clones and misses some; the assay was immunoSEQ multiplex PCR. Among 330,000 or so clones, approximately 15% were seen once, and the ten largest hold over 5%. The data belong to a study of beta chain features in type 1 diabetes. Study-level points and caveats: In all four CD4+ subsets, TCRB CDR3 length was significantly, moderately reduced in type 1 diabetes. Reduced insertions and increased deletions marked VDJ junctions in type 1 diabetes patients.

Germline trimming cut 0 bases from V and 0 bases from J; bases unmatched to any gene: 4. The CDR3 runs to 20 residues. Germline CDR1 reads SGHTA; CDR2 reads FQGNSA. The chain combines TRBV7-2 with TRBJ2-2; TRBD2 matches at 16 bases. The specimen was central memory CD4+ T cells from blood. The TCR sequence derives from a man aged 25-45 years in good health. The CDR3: CASSLAPGLAGGANTGELFF. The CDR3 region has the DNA TGTGCCAGCAGCTTAGCCCCGGGACTAGCGGGGGGGGCGAACACCGGGGAGCTGTTTTTT.